A single sample is the source of the 25 T cell receptor beta chains below, sequenced in a study of T cell responses to AZD1222 COVID-19 vaccine. The repertoire was sequenced with immunoSEQ multiplex PCR; TCRdb's copy has only in-frame clones and lacks some. The table has 120,000 or so clones, about 88% seen once. The sample here was peripheral blood, taken on day 0 of AZD1222 vaccination. All receptors derive from an adult in good health.

The genes are TRBV5-1 and TRBJ2-1; TRBD1 matches 7 bases. Germline V gene lookup returns CDR1 SGHRS and CDR2 YFSETQ. The CDR3 has 15 residues. Trimming took 4 bases from V and 9 from J; bases not matched to a gene: 13. The CDR3 loop reads CASSGTGAPGGEQFF. In DNA form, the CDR3 reads TGCGCCAGCAGCGGAACAGGGGCGCCGGGTGGTGAGCAGTTCTTC.

V usage is TRBV9 and J usage is TRBJ2-1, with D possibly TRBD2 on 5 matching bases. Germline CDR1 reads SGDLS; CDR2 reads YYNGEE. The germline V and J ends were trimmed by 4 bases and 10 bases, with 12 bases remaining between them. The CDR3 totals 12 residues. The CDR3: CASSFESGEQFF. The CDR3 DNA follows: TGTGCCAGCAGCTTCGAAAGCGGAGAGCAGTTCTTC.

This clone was observed a single time. This chain connects TRBV27 to TRBJ1-2; weak D call: TRBD1 (6 bases). The CDR3 extends over 14 amino acids. Trimming removed 5 bases from V and 8 bases from J, with 18 bases in between. CDR1 and CDR2 (germline): MNHEY, SMNVEV (reference sequence). The CDR3 DNA follows: TGTGCCAGCAGTGCCGACGGGGGCAGAAGGGGCTACACCTTC. Protein: CASSADGGRRGYTF.

This chain joins TRBV5-1 and TRBJ2-5; 10 positions agree with TRBD2. Losses at the gene ends were 1 base for V and 5 bases for J; bases not matched to a gene: 8. There are 16 residues in the CDR3. Germline V gene data show CDR1 as SGHRS and CDR2 as YFSETQ. The CDR3 DNA sequence: TGCGCCAGCAGCTTGATCAGCGGGGGGGCCGGGGAGACCCAGTACTTC. This codes for CASSLISGGAGETQYF.

The chain joins TRBV4-1 to TRBJ1-5; weak D call: TRBD1 (5 bases). Trimming took off 0 bases at V and 6 bases at J, with 12 bases between the two ends. The CDR3 has 15 residues. Germline CDR1 reads MGHRA; CDR2 reads YSYEKL. DNA for the CDR3: TGCGCCAGCAGCCAAGAGTATGTGGGGGGTCAGCCCCAGCATTTT. Its protein product is CASSQEYVGGQPQHF.

The V and J genes are TRBV18 and TRBJ1-3; D remains ambiguous. In germline, CDR1 is KGHSH, CDR2 LQKENI. V was trimmed by 3 bases and J by 0 bases, leaving 15 bases between them. This CDR3 has 17 residues. DNA for the CDR3: TGTGCCAGCTCACCTCCGAACCCCGTACACTCTGGAAACACCATATATTTT. The encoded protein is CASSPPNPVHSGNTIYF.

A single count supports this clone. The chain joins TRBV29-1 to TRBJ1-2, with D perhaps TRBD1 (5 bases). Trimming pared 3 bases from V and 7 bases from J, leaving 9 bases between. CDR1 is SQVTM and CDR2 is ANQGSEA in the germline V gene. This CDR3 region has 11 residues. CDR3 coding DNA: TGCAGCGTTGAGGGGCGGAGTGGCTACACCTTC. It yields the protein CSVEGRSGYTF.

This sequence joins TRBV19 and TRBJ2-7; D unresolved. The CDR3 loop spans 16 amino acids. Per germline, CDR1 LNHDA and CDR2 SQIVND (reference sequence). Trimming took off 1 base at V and 0 bases at J, with 13 bases between the two ends. The CDR3: CASSIVATLSSYEQYF. DNA for the CDR3: TGTGCCAGTAGTATAGTAGCTACCCTCAGCTCCTACGAGCAGTACTTC.

V and J are TRBV5-8 and TRBJ2-1; 9 positions agree with TRBD1. The CDR3 runs 15 residues. With 4 bases clipped from V and 2 bases from J, the junction kept 4 bases outside the gene matches. Germline CDR1 reads SGHTS; CDR2 reads YDEGEE. CDR3 nucleotides: TGTGCCAGCAGCCTCCGGGACAGGGCCTACAATGAGCAGTTCTTC. Encoded protein: CASSLRDRAYNEQFF.

The chain joins TRBV19 to TRBJ2-5; possible D gene TRBD1, 6 bases. Trimming took 5 bases from V and 5 from J, leaving 15 bases between them. CDR1 LNHDA and CDR2 SQIVND come from the germline V gene (reference sequence). The CDR3 totals 14 residues. This CDR3 reads CASSFRGPGETQYF. The DNA of the CDR3 is TGTGCCAGTAGTTTCAGGGGTCCGGGGGAGACCCAGTACTTC.

The genes are TRBV29-1 and TRBJ1-1; D unresolved. The CDR3 sequence is 13 residues long. Trimming left V 0 bases short and J 5 bases short, with 10 bases between. CDR1 is SQVTM, CDR2 ANQGSEA, per germline. The CDR3 sequence is CSVEEVRRTEAFF. The CDR3 DNA follows: TGCAGCGTTGAAGAAGTGAGGCGGACTGAAGCTTTCTTT.

V is TRBV30 and J is TRBJ1-6; TRBD1 might be the D (5 bases). In germline, CDR1 is GTSNPN, CDR2 SVGIG (reference sequence). V was shortened by 4 bases and J by 9 bases, with 16 bases between the two germline ends. This CDR3 has 14 residues. The chain's CDR3 is CAWKGMGSGSPLHF. In DNA, the CDR3 is TGTGCCTGGAAGGGGATGGGGTCTGGTTCACCCCTCCACTTT.

The chain recombines TRBV9 with TRBJ2-1; the match to TRBD2 covers 9 bases. Per germline, CDR1 SGDLS and CDR2 YYNGEE. The CDR3 has 16 amino acids. V lost 4 bases, J lost 1 base, and 6 bases stayed unmatched. In DNA form, the CDR3 reads TGTGCCAGCAGCCCCAGACTAGCGGAATCCTACAATGAGCAGTTCTTC. This gives the protein CASSPRLAESYNEQFF.

The V gene is TRBV5-1, the J gene TRBJ1-1; D remains unclear. Trimming pared 0 bases from V and 2 bases from J, leaving 5 bases between. Looked up from germline, CDR1 is SGHRS and CDR2 is YFSETQ. This CDR3 region has 13 residues. CDR3 nucleotides: TGCGCCAGCAGCTTGGACAGCAACACTGAAGCTTTCTTT. Translation: CASSLDSNTEAFF.

The V gene is TRBV19, the J gene TRBJ2-1; 8 bases match TRBD2. The germline V gene encodes CDR1 LNHDA and CDR2 SQIVND (reference sequence). J was trimmed by 3 bases and V by 9 bases; bases with no gene match: 7. The CDR3 contains 14 residues. CDR3 in amino acids: CASKLADYYNEQFF. The CDR3 coding sequence is TGTGCCAGCAAACTAGCGGACTACTACAATGAGCAGTTCTTC.

In nucleotides, the CDR3 is TGCGCCAGCAGCTTATTGGCCCAAGCTCTAGATACGCAGTATTTT. The encoded protein is CASSLLAQALDTQYF. The chain uses TRBV5-1 and TRBJ2-3; D gene unclear. Deletions cut 2 bases from V and 5 bases from J, with 15 bases between. This CDR3 spans 15 amino acids. Germline V gene lookup returns CDR1 SGHRS and CDR2 YFSETQ.

This chain links TRBV18 with TRBJ2-7; 8 bases are a match to TRBD1. Losses at the gene ends were 3 bases for V and 4 bases for J; bases not matched to a gene: 8. This CDR3 is built from 15 residues. Germline loops: CDR1 KGHSH, CDR2 LQKENI. CDR3 sequence (DNA): TGTGCCAGCTCACCCCGTGCTCAGGGGGCTTACGAGCAGTACTTC. Translated: CASSPRAQGAYEQYF.

V usage is TRBV27 and J usage is TRBJ1-5; 11 bases agree with TRBD1. Germline loops: CDR1 MNHEY, CDR2 SMNVEV (reference sequence). Unmatched junction bases numbered 6, after V lost 5 bases and J lost 6 bases. The CDR3 consists of 15 residues. The CDR3 protein is CASSTGTGGSQPQHF. The CDR3 bases are TGTGCCAGCAGTACCGGGACAGGGGGAAGTCAGCCCCAGCATTTT.

V and J are TRBV2 and TRBJ1-6; TRBD1 might be the D (5 bases). V lost 9 bases, J lost 10 bases, and 19 bases lay in between. The CDR3 runs 14 residues. Germline CDR1 and CDR2: SNHLY and FYNNEI. CDR3 residues: CARETQDMSSPLHF. Here the CDR3 DNA reads TGTGCCAGGGAGACACAGGATATGTCCTCACCCCTCCACTTT.

The gene calls are TRBV7-3 and TRBJ2-1; D remains unclear. Germline loops: CDR1 SGHTA, CDR2 FQGTGA. V gave up 2 bases and J gave up 0 bases, with 8 bases separating them. This CDR3 is built from 15 residues. The CDR3 coding sequence is TGTGCCAGCAGCTTAGTTTCCAGCTCCTACAATGAGCAGTTCTTC. Translating it yields CASSLVSSSYNEQFF.

V is TRBV7-3 and J is TRBJ2-4, with 9 positions matching TRBD1. The CDR3 extends over 14 amino acids. The V gene end was trimmed by 5 bases and the J gene end by 9 bases; junction bases not matched to a gene: 8. Germline V gives CDR1 SGHTA, CDR2 FQGTGA. The CDR3 nucleotides are TGTGCCAGCAGCCCAGGACAGGGGTCGGGCATTCAGTACTTC. Its protein product is CASSPGQGSGIQYF.

The J gene is TRBJ1-6, the V gene TRBV30; D is possibly TRBD1 (5 bases). Per the germline V gene, CDR1 is GTSNPN and CDR2 is SVGIG (reference sequence). V lost 4 bases and J lost 16, with 17 bases in between. This CDR3 is built from 12 residues. The CDR3 region is CAWTQLGGLLHF. The CDR3 DNA reads as TGTGCCTGGACCCAACTCGGGGGACTACTCCACTTT.

The gene calls are TRBV6-6 and TRBJ2-7; 12 bases match TRBD1. This CDR3 region has 14 residues. Germline CDR1 is MNHNY and CDR2 is SVGAGI (reference sequence). V trimming: 5 bases; J trimming: 7 bases; junction bases outside the gene matches: 6. This chain's CDR3 is CASSHGTGGGEQYF. The CDR3 DNA reads TGTGCCAGCAGTCACGGGACAGGGGGCGGTGAGCAGTACTTC.

The V call is TRBV2, the J call TRBJ2-2; 8 positions agree with TRBD1. Germline V gives CDR1 SNHLY, CDR2 FYNNEI. With V trimmed by 5 bases and J by 5 bases, 7 bases remained unmatched. The CDR3 is made up of 15 amino acids. DNA of the CDR3: TGTGCCAGCAGTAGACAGGGGCTGAAGACCGGGGAGCTGTTTTTT. This gives the protein CASSRQGLKTGELFF.

The chain links TRBV18 to TRBJ1-2; TRBD1 matches at 9 bases. Germline assignment: CDR1 KGHSH and CDR2 LQKENI. J gave up 8 bases and V 3 bases, and 7 bases lay outside the gene matches. CDR3 length equals 14 residues. Here the CDR3 reads CASSPSDRGKGYTF. The CDR3 DNA reads as TGTGCCAGCTCACCCTCGGACAGGGGAAAGGGCTACACCTTC. Complete variable domain (other parts from reference TRBV18 and TRBJ1-2): NAGVMQNPRHLVRRRGQEARLRCSPMKGHSHVYWYRQLPEEGLKFMVYLQKENIIDESGMPKERFSAEFPKEGPSILRIQQVVRGDSAAYFCASSPSDRGKGYTFGSGTRLTVV.